The rows below give T cell receptor beta chains drawn from one sample of a study of beta chain features in type 1 diabetes. Clones were read by immunoSEQ multiplex PCR, and TCRdb kept only the in-frame ones, dropping some. The table lists 310,000 or so clones, approximately 11% of them singletons. The source material was naive CD4+ T cells from blood. These receptors came from a woman in her 30s in good health. Each CDR3 is given with its conserved first and last residue. The D gene is left open where the match is weak. The listing skips clone size in some rows; elsewhere it reads once, few, many or a size class.

>TRBJ2-5|few|TRBV10-3|.
CAISSGETQYF
TGTGCCATCAGTTCCGGGGAGACCCAGTACTTC
>TRBJ2-5|few|TRBV29-1|.
CSVGQRRETQYF
TGCAGCGTTGGACAGCGACGGGAGACCCAGTACTTC
>TRBJ1-2|.|TRBV7-2|TRBD1
CASRNETALQGARDGYTF
TGTGCCAGCAGAAACGAGACGGCGTTACAGGGGGCGCGGGATGGCTACACCTTC
>TRBJ2-7|.|TRBV28|TRBD2
CASSTRLGGLAREQYF
TGTGCCAGCAGTACCCGCCTAGGGGGACTAGCGCGGGAGCAGTACTTC
>TRBJ1-2|.|TRBV29-1|TRBD1
CSVRTGPDYGYTF
TGCAGCGTTAGGACAGGGCCTGACTATGGCTACACCTTC
>TRBJ2-7|.|TRBV27|TRBD2
CASSLEAGGPIDEQYF
TGTGCCAGCAGTTTGGAGGCGGGAGGGCCCATAGACGAGCAGTACTTC
>TRBJ2-7|few|TRBV27|TRBD2
CASSRASGSLHEQYF
TGTGCCAGCAGTAGAGCTAGCGGGAGTCTCCACGAGCAGTACTTC
>TRBJ2-5|.|TRBV21-1|.
CASSKASRDQETQYF
TGTGCCAGCAGCAAAGCCTCCAGGGACCAAGAGACCCAGTACTTC
>TRBJ2-1|few|TRBV9|TRBD1
CASSVGTVPYNEQFF
TGTGCCAGCAGCGTCGGGACAGTACCCTACAATGAGCAGTTCTTC
>TRBJ2-3|.|TRBV30|TRBD2
CAWSVGAGAEDTQYF
TGTGCCTGGAGTGTAGGAGCGGGAGCTGAAGATACGCAGTATTTT
>TRBJ2-7|.|TRBV28|TRBD1
CASRGQGYEQYF
TGTGCCAGCAGAGGACAGGGCTACGAGCAGTACTTC
>TRBJ2-1|.|TRBV7-2|TRBD2
CASSPRSGGPYNEQFF
TGTGCCAGCAGCCCAAGGAGCGGGGGACCATACAATGAGCAGTTCTTC
>TRBJ1-5|few|TRBV28|TRBD1
CASSLTGEQPQHF
TGTGCCAGCAGTTTAACAGGGGAGCAGCCCCAGCATTTT
>TRBJ2-1|.|TRBV19|TRBD1
CASGKDRGWDNEQFF
TGTGCCAGTGGTAAAGACAGGGGATGGGACAATGAGCAGTTCTTC
>TRBJ1-5|.|TRBV18|.
CASSPPGNQPQHF
TGTGCCAGCTCACCACCCGGGAATCAGCCCCAGCATTTT
>TRBJ1-5|.|TRBV2|.
CASSDGGGNQPQHF
TGTGCCAGCAGTGATGGAGGGGGCAATCAGCCCCAGCATTTT
>TRBJ1-2|few|TRBV25-1|.
CASSETRPENYGYTF
TGTGCCAGCAGTGAAACCCGACCGGAGAACTATGGCTACACCTTC
>TRBJ1-2|many|TRBV15|.
CATSPDTVGGYTF
TGTGCCACCAGCCCAGACACCGTCGGCGGCTACACCTTC
>TRBJ2-2|.|TRBV7-9|.
CASRTPGLSDTGELFF
TGTGCCAGCAGGACTCCGGGACTGAGCGACACCGGGGAGCTGTTTTTT
>TRBJ2-1|.|TRBV5-1|.
CASGDRPPSNEQFF
TGCGCCAGCGGCGACAGACCCCCCAGCAATGAGCAGTTCTTC
>TRBJ1-3|.|TRBV30|.
CAWSVLGNSGNTIYF
TGTGCCTGGAGTGTACTCGGGAACTCTGGAAACACCATATATTTT
>TRBJ2-7|.|TRBV18|TRBD2
CASSREAGVYEQYF
TGTGCCAGCTCACGTGAGGCGGGAGTATACGAGCAGTACTTC
>TRBJ2-1|few|TRBV9|.
CASSVDTGNEQFF
TGTGCCAGCAGCGTAGATACAGGCAATGAGCAGTTCTTC
>TRBJ2-1|.|TRBV30|.
CAWKSSLLYNEQFF
TGTGCCTGGAAAAGTAGTCTACTCTACAATGAGCAGTTCTTC
>TRBJ2-7|few|TRBV5-4|.
CASSAVREHEQYF
TGTGCCAGCAGCGCTGTGAGGGAGCACGAGCAGTACTTC
>TRBJ2-5|.|TRBV18|TRBD1
CASSPGTGRETQYF
TGTGCCAGCTCACCTGGGACAGGGCGAGAGACCCAGTACTTC
>TRBJ1-1|.|TRBV30|.
CAWATGQNTEAFF
TGTGCCTGGGCCACAGGGCAGAACACTGAAGCTTTCTTT
>TRBJ2-3|.|TRBV7-9|.
CASSLPQASDTQYF
TGTGCCAGCAGCTTACCGCAGGCTTCAGATACGCAGTATTTT